The 5 T cell receptor beta chains presented below share a single source sample, sequenced in a study of OX40 agonist ivuxolimab in advanced cancers. The library relied on the immunoSEQ multiplex PCR assay. TCRdb provides this immuneACCESS table in a form limited to in-frame rearrangements. Some clones are lacking; in checked studies, under half of them reflect an unresolved V gene, and why the rest are absent is not known. This sample comprises 50,000 to 55,000 clones, approximately 80% of them detected only once. The ten largest make up 3% to 5% of the sample. Specimen: CD4+ or CD8+ T cells sorted from blood, collected in a trial of the OX40 agonist ivuxolimab. The receptors originated from an adult with an advanced solid tumor such as melanoma, head and neck, liver or kidney cancer.

The chain couples TRBV6-5 to TRBJ1-3; D is unresolved. The V end lost 2 bases, the J end lost 2 bases, and 10 bases lay between the germline ends. Germline assignment: CDR1 MNHEY and CDR2 SVGAGI. CDR3 length: 15 residues. The CDR3 sequence is CASSYIAGAGNTIYF. In DNA, the CDR3 is TGTGCCAGCAGTTACATAGCGGGAGCTGGAAACACCATATATTTT.

This clone was counted between two and nine times. This chain joins TRBV5-1 and TRBJ1-2; D is possibly TRBD1 (6 bases). Germline V gives CDR1 SGHRS, CDR2 YFSETQ. V was shortened by 2 bases and J by 8 bases, with 13 bases between the two germline ends. The CDR3 covers 13 residues. The CDR3: CASSLGQGKGYTF. Here the CDR3 DNA reads TGCGCCAGCAGCTTAGGCCAGGGGAAAGGCTACACCTTC.

The chain links TRBV7-2 to TRBJ2-7; D gene uncertain. There are 13 residues in the CDR3. The V end was cut by 1 base, the J end by 4 bases, with 8 bases between. Germline CDR1 and CDR2: SGHTA and FQGNSA. The CDR3 loop reads CASSLERQYEQYF. CDR3 bases: TGTGCCAGCAGCTTAGAAAGGCAGTACGAGCAGTACTTC.

The rearrangement links TRBV7-8 to TRBJ2-7, with 7 nucleotides matching TRBD1. CDR1 is SGHVS, CDR2 FQNEAQ, per germline. Trimming removed 0 bases from V and 6 bases from J; junction bases left unmatched: 5. The CDR3 loop spans 14 amino acids. CDR3 DNA sequence: TGTGCCAGCAGCTTAGCGAGGGGGACAGCCGAGCAGTACTTC. Translated, it gives CASSLARGTAEQYF.

The chain recombines TRBV10-1 with TRBJ1-1; D remains unclear. Trimming shortened V by 6 bases and J by 3 bases, and 11 bases separated the two germline ends. This CDR3 comprises 13 residues. Germline V gives CDR1 WNHNN, CDR2 SYGVQD (reference sequence). CDR3 protein: CASRLNSYTEAFF. CDR3 bases: TGCGCCAGCAGACTCAACAGTTACACTGAAGCTTTCTTT.